The rows below give T cell receptor beta chains drawn from one sample of a study of T cells after yellow fever vaccination. TCRdb reanalysed the 5' RACE reads using MiXCR and keeps one entry per CDR3 protein. Seen here are 170,000 or so distinct CDR3 sequences, 6.2% observed once, and the top ten hold 2.9%. The material was CD4+ T cells sorted from PBMCs, obtained on the day of the first yellow fever vaccination. The receptors were gathered from a young man who received the YFV17D yellow fever vaccine. CDR3s include the opening cysteine and the closing phenylalanine or tryptophan. The D gene is left open where the match is weak. Rows give clone size only sometimes, using once, few, many, or a class for an expanded clone.

D: .; V: TRBV7-8; size: .; J: TRBJ2-3; DNA: TGTGCCAGCAGCTCCGTCGGGGGAAGCACAGATACGCAGTATTTT; CDR3: CASSSVGGSTDTQYF
D: TRBD1; V: TRBV12-3/TRBV12-4; size: .; J: TRBJ1-1; DNA: TGTGCCAGCAGTCAACAAACAGGGGATGGGGCTTTCTTT; CDR3: CASSQQTGDGAFF
D: .; V: TRBV5-5; size: .; J: TRBJ2-7; DNA: TGTGCCAGCAGACCCAGGGGCGGCGAGCAGTACTTC; CDR3: CASRPRGGEQYF
D: TRBD1; V: TRBV7-3; size: few; J: TRBJ2-3; DNA: TGTGCCAGCAGCCGACAGGGGGCGCGAGGCACAGATACGCAGTATTTT; CDR3: CASSRQGARGTDTQYF
D: .; V: TRBV20-1; size: .; J: TRBJ2-3; DNA: TGCAGTGCCCCGCCCGGAGGGGGAGCTACGCAGTATTTT; CDR3: CSAPPGGGATQYF
D: .; V: TRBV6-4; size: many; J: TRBJ1-6; DNA: TGTGCCAGCAGTGCTGTGGGGGACTATAATTCACCCCTCCACTTT; CDR3: CASSAVGDYNSPLHF
D: .; V: TRBV6-2/TRBV6-3; size: many; J: TRBJ2-5; DNA: TGTGCCAGCAGCTCAGCGGAAGAGACCCAGTACTTC; CDR3: CASSSAEETQYF
D: .; V: TRBV5-1; size: few; J: TRBJ2-5; DNA: TGCGCCAGCAGCCCAGCTGATTTAGGAGGGGAGACCCAGTACTTC; CDR3: CASSPADLGGETQYF
D: .; V: TRBV7-6; size: many; J: TRBJ2-2; DNA: TGTGCCAGCAGCTTAGCGTGGGGGCTGGGCGGGGAGCTGTTTTTT; CDR3: CASSLAWGLGGELFF
D: .; V: TRBV5-1; size: many; J: TRBJ2-3; DNA: TGCGCCAGCAGCTTTGGCAGGGAGGCGGATACGCAGTATTTT; CDR3: CASSFGREADTQYF
D: TRBD1; V: TRBV10-3; size: many; J: TRBJ1-5; DNA: TGTGCCATCAGGCAGGGGGCTGGTCAGCCCCAGCATTTT; CDR3: CAIRQGAGQPQHF
D: .; V: TRBV7-3; size: .; J: TRBJ2-1; DNA: TGTGCCAGCAGCTTATTCCAGGACAGTGGGCAGTTCTTC; CDR3: CASSLFQDSGQFF
D: TRBD1; V: TRBV28; size: many; J: TRBJ1-1; DNA: TGTGCCAGCAGTTGGCCAGGGGGAAGGGTAACTGAAGCTTTCTTT; CDR3: CASSWPGGRVTEAFF
D: TRBD1; V: TRBV19; size: few; J: TRBJ1-2; DNA: TGTGCCAGTACCCTTCGTCAGACAGGGGCGAACTATGGCTACACCTTC; CDR3: CASTLRQTGANYGYTF
D: .; V: TRBV5-1; size: many; J: TRBJ2-3; DNA: TGCGCCAGCAGGAACGGGACAAATCCCACAGATACGCAGTATTTT; CDR3: CASRNGTNPTDTQYF
D: .; V: TRBV2; size: many; J: TRBJ2-1; DNA: TGTGCCAGCAGTGAGCTGGGGAATGAGCAGTTCTTC; CDR3: CASSELGNEQFF
D: TRBD2; V: TRBV12-3/TRBV12-4; size: many; J: TRBJ2-7; DNA: TGTGCCAGCACCCTGGGACTAGCGGGGGGGCTCGAGCAGTACTTC; CDR3: CASTLGLAGGLEQYF
D: .; V: TRBV6-5; size: few; J: TRBJ1-5; DNA: TGTGCCAGCGGCAATCAGCCCCAGCATTTT; CDR3: CASGNQPQHF
D: TRBD1; V: TRBV6-1; size: many; J: TRBJ2-2; DNA: TGTGCCAGCAGGTCCCCGGGACAGGGACTGACCGGGGAGCTGTTTTTT; CDR3: CASRSPGQGLTGELFF
D: .; V: TRBV30; size: .; J: TRBJ2-5; DNA: TGTGCCTGGAGAGAGACCCAGTACTTC; CDR3: CAWRETQYF
D: TRBD1; V: TRBV10-3; size: many; J: TRBJ2-6; DNA: TGTGCTTCAGTCCCGGGACAGGGAACCGGGGCCAACGTCCTGACTTTC; CDR3: CASVPGQGTGANVLTF
D: TRBD1; V: TRBV5-1; size: .; J: TRBJ2-1; DNA: TGCGCCAGCAGCGCAGACAGGGGAGCCTACAATGAGCAGTTCTTC; CDR3: CASSADRGAYNEQFF